This TCR beta chain was profiled in a study of control samples from healthy donors and cancer patients. Data came from immunoSEQ multiplex PCR; TCRdb stores just in-frame clones and leaves some out. Of approximately 120,000 clones listed, less than 90% were seen once; the top ten hold around 1.8%. The V gene's germline CDR1 is KGHDR and CDR2 SFDVKD. The ends were cut back, 1 base at V and 7 bases at J, with 4 bases in the middle. This CDR3 spans 12 amino acids. The source material was blood. This TCR was recovered from a man between 18 and 29 years old in good health. This chain links TRBV24-1 with TRBJ2-1; no reliable D call. The CDR3 DNA sequence: TGTGCCACCAGTGATTTCCGGAATGAGCAGTTCTTC. Translating it yields CATSDFRNEQFF.